These 30 T cell receptor beta chains share one sample of origin, sequenced in a study of T cells in Graves' hyperthyroidism and ophthalmopathy. Amplified TCR beta CDR3 regions came from RNA transcripts. The HTBI primer set was used in a first-round RT-PCR of the TCR CDR3. TCRdb ran MiXCR on the multiplex PCR reads and lists one entry per CDR3 protein. The sample has roughly 350,000 distinct CDR3 sequences; roughly 15% are singletons. Input material: blood. These receptor sequences come from a woman aged 40 to 50 with Graves' ophthalmopathy.

J is TRBJ2-3 and V is TRBV24-1, with unresolved D. This CDR3 is built from 11 residues. Per the germline V gene, CDR1 is KGHDR and CDR2 is SFDVKD. Trimming left V 7 bases short and J 5 bases short, with 6 bases between. The CDR3 spells CATSTRDTQYF. The CDR3 nucleotides are TGTGCCACCAGCACACGAGATACGCAGTATTTT.

J is TRBJ2-1 and V is TRBV12-3 or TRBV12-4; 9 nucleotides match TRBD2. The CDR3 contains 15 residues. The ends lost 2 bases at V and 6 bases at J; junction bases unmatched: 5. The DNA for the CDR3 is TGTGCCAGCAGTTTATCGGCGGGGGGGCTCAATGAGCAGTTCTTC. This gives the protein CASSLSAGGLNEQFF.

Of note for this clonotype: This may be a read error: a much more frequent sequence differs by one nucleotide. This rearrangement joins TRBV7-9 to TRBJ2-5; tentative D call: TRBD1 (5 bases). Between the trimmed V and J ends, which lost 8 bases and 3 bases, there was a span of 16 bases. The V gene's germline CDR1 is SEHNR and CDR2 FQNEAQ (reference sequence). This CDR3 region has 14 residues. The CDR3 sequence is CASRTWVREETQYF. Here the CDR3 DNA reads TGTGCCAGCCGCACCTGGGTCAGGGAAGAGACCCAGTACTTC.

The chain couples TRBV10-3 to TRBJ2-3, with TRBD2 as a possible D gene (6 bases). The CDR3 runs 11 residues. Per germline, CDR1 ENHRY and CDR2 SYGVKD. V lost 11 bases and J 2 bases, leaving 8 bases between the germline ends. In DNA form, the CDR3 reads TGTGCCGGGGGGAACACAGATACGCAGTATTTT. Translated: CAGGNTDTQYF.

This clonotype was detected many times. This chain links TRBV10-3 with TRBJ2-7; 10 bases fit TRBD1. The CDR3 length is 14 residues. V gave up 5 bases and J gave up 3 bases; unmatched junction bases: 4. The germline CDR1 and CDR2 sequences are ENHRY and SYGVKD. The CDR3 spells CAISLRDRGYEQYF. DNA of the CDR3: TGTGCCATCAGTCTCCGGGACAGGGGCTACGAGCAGTACTTC.

This clonotype was seen ten or more times. The J gene is TRBJ1-1, the V gene TRBV27, with D possibly matching TRBD1 (6 bases). Germline V gene data show CDR1 as MNHEY and CDR2 as SMNVEV (reference sequence). V lost 4 bases and J 4 bases, leaving 16 bases between the germline ends. CDR3 length equals 15 residues. The CDR3 DNA is TGTGCCAGCAGTTACCGACAGACAGGCTCCACTGAAGCTTTCTTT. Translating it yields CASSYRQTGSTEAFF.

This clonotype has a handful of counts. The chain employs TRBV12-5 and TRBJ2-5; 10 bases align to TRBD2. Germline assignment: CDR1 LGHNT and CDR2 FRNRAP. The CDR3 is made up of 16 amino acids. V dropped 4 bases and J dropped 0; count of bases not matched to a gene: 5. The DNA for the CDR3 is TGTGCTAGTGGTTCGGGTAGCGGGGGGCACCAAGAGACCCAGTACTTC. Translating gives CASGSGSGGHQETQYF.

This chain connects TRBV19 to TRBJ2-6, with TRBD1 matching over 7 bases. Trimming removed 3 bases from V and 1 base from J; junction bases left unmatched: 15. Per the germline V gene, CDR1 is LNHDA and CDR2 is SQIVND (reference sequence). The CDR3 is made up of 20 amino acids. The CDR3 reads CASSIPQYGQASSGANVLTF. The CDR3 DNA reads as TGTGCCAGTAGTATCCCTCAATACGGACAGGCCTCGTCTGGGGCCAACGTCCTGACTTTC. Full variable domain (outside the CDR3, taken from reference TRBV19 and TRBJ2-6): DGGITQSPKYLFRKEGQNVTLSCEQNLNHDAMYWYRQDPGQGLRLIYYSQIVNDFQKGDIAEGYSVSREKKESFPLTVTSAQKNPTAFYLCASSIPQYGQASSGANVLTFGAGSRLTVL.

This clonotype was counted a few times. V usage is TRBV5-1 and J usage is TRBJ1-3; D possibly corresponds to TRBD1 (6 bases). This CDR3 comprises 15 residues. Germline V gene data show CDR1 as SGHRS and CDR2 as YFSETQ. The ends were cut back, 2 bases at V and 2 bases at J, with 11 bases in the middle. The CDR3 is CASSFTGNTGNTIYF. The CDR3, as DNA: TGCGCCAGCAGCTTTACAGGGAATACTGGAAACACCATATATTTT.

This chain joins TRBV20-1 and TRBJ2-5; weak D call: TRBD2 (6 bases). Per germline, CDR1 DFQATT and CDR2 SNEGSKA (reference sequence). This CDR3 is 14 amino acids long. The CDR3 nucleotides read TGCAGCCAATCCACGTCGGAGGGTCAAGAGACCCAGTACTTC. Translation: CSQSTSEGQETQYF.

CDR3 amino acids: CASSPRDPLRAGYTF. In DNA form, the CDR3 reads TGTGCCAGCAGCCCCCGGGATCCTCTGAGGGCTGGCTACACCTTC. The chain combines TRBV7-9 with TRBJ1-2, with D uncertain. The CDR3 is made up of 15 amino acids. Germline loops: CDR1 SEHNR, CDR2 FQNEAQ (reference sequence). V shed 5 bases and J shed 7 bases, with 20 bases lying between them. The full variable domain, its missing parts supplied by reference TRBV7-9 and TRBJ1-2, is DTGVSQNPRHKITKRGQNVTFRCDPISEHNRLYWYRQTLGQGPEFLTYFQNEAQLEKSRLLSDRFSAERPKGSFSTLEIQRTEQGDSAMYLCASSPRDPLRAGYTFGSGTRLTVV.

This clonotype has a count of ten or more. This chain joins TRBV9 and TRBJ1-4, with 8 positions matching TRBD1. The CDR3 runs to 15 residues. Germline V gene lookup returns CDR1 SGDLS and CDR2 YYNGEE. Trimming took 2 bases from V and 5 from J; bases not matched to a gene: 5. The CDR3 nucleotides read TGTGCCAGCAGCGTGGGGGACAGGACGAATGAAAAACTGTTTTTT. It yields the protein CASSVGDRTNEKLFF.

This clonotype was seen ten or more times. This chain joins TRBV2 and TRBJ2-2; 9 nucleotides agree with TRBD1. CDR3 size: 16 residues. Looked up from germline, CDR1 is SNHLY and CDR2 is FYNNEI. V shed 1 base and J 7 bases; nucleotides not matched to a gene: 7. The chain's CDR3 is CASSEERTGVSGELFF. Here the CDR3 DNA reads TGTGCCAGCAGTGAAGAAAGGACAGGGGTTAGCGGGGAGCTGTTTTTT.

This clonotype was observed many times. The chain employs TRBV7-9 and TRBJ2-1; D is perhaps TRBD1 (5 bases). CDR1 SEHNR and CDR2 FQNEAQ come from the germline V gene (reference sequence). The CDR3 is 15 residues long. Trimming stripped 5 bases from V and 7 bases from J, with 18 bases between. CDR3 sequence: CASSEGRAGWNEQFF. DNA for the CDR3: TGTGCCAGCAGCGAAGGCAGGGCAGGATGGAATGAGCAGTTCTTC. Variable domain in full (rest from reference TRBV7-9 and TRBJ2-1): DTGVSQNPRHKITKRGQNVTFRCDPISEHNRLYWYRQTLGQGPEFLTYFQNEAQLEKSRLLSDRFSAERPKGSFSTLEIQRTEQGDSAMYLCASSEGRAGWNEQFFGPGTRLTVL.

With regard to this clonotype: At one end, the junction sequence differs from germline, possibly due to a read error. The J gene is TRBJ1-2, the V gene TRBV16; D not resolved. Germline CDR1 KGHSY, CDR2 FQNENV. The CDR3 length is 13 residues. The CDR3 here is CASSQSRDTLTVF. CDR3 in DNA: TGTGCCAGCAGCCAATCACGAGACACGCTAACGGTTTTC.

This clonotype came up many times. CDR3 DNA sequence: TGTGCCAGCTCACCAACGACGGGTCAGCCCCAGCATTTT. Its protein is CASSPTTGQPQHF. The chain recombines TRBV18 with TRBJ1-5; no definite D call. With 2 bases removed from V and 6 bases from J, the gap between germline ends came to 8 bases. Germline values: CDR1 KGHSH, CDR2 LQKENI. CDR3 length equals 13 residues.

V usage is TRBV18 and J usage is TRBJ1-6; TRBD1 matches at 10 bases. This CDR3 has 16 residues. V shed 6 bases, J shed 7 bases, and the junction held 9 bases outside the gene matches. Germline CDR1 is KGHSH and CDR2 is LQKENI. The CDR3 reads CASSPRDRGVNSPLHF. The CDR3 coding sequence is TGTGCCAGCTCTCCGAGGGACAGGGGCGTGAATTCACCCCTCCACTTT.

This clonotype was seen many times. The rearrangement joins TRBV28 to TRBJ2-5, with 11 bases fitting TRBD2. Germline V gene data show CDR1 as MDHEN and CDR2 as SYDVKM. The CDR3 covers 17 residues. J was trimmed by 2 bases and V by 3 bases; bases with no gene match: 8. In DNA, the CDR3 is TGTGCCAGCAGTTTCCCGGGACTAGCGGCCAAACAAGAGACCCAGTACTTC. Its protein is CASSFPGLAAKQETQYF.

This clonotype occurred many times. The CDR3 sequence is CASSPPLLGDTEAFF. In DNA form, the CDR3 reads TGTGCCAGCAGCCCTCCCTTGCTTGGGGACACTGAAGCTTTCTTT. The chain recombines TRBV7-9 with TRBJ1-1, with D uncertain. This CDR3 region has 15 residues. V was shortened by 5 bases and J by 3 bases, with 16 bases between the two germline ends. The germline V gene encodes CDR1 SEHNR and CDR2 FQNEAQ (reference sequence).

There are a few counts of this clonotype. J is TRBJ2-3 and V is TRBV3-1; D is unclear. CDR1 is LGHDT and CDR2 is YNNKEL in the germline V gene (reference sequence). The CDR3 is 16 residues long. V was shortened by 4 bases and J by 0 bases, with 14 bases between the two germline ends. This chain's CDR3 is CASSRRATTSTDTQYF. CDR3 bases: TGTGCCAGCAGCCGTAGAGCTACGACTAGCACAGATACGCAGTATTTT.

This clonotype has only a few counts. This chain links TRBV7-4 with TRBJ1-1; 11 positions match TRBD1. The CDR3 is made up of 16 amino acids. Germline values: CDR1 SGHVT, CDR2 SQSDAQ. The junction had 11 bases not matched to a gene; V was cut back by 5 bases and J by 6 bases. CDR3 amino acids: CASSQRDRGKIAEAFF. The CDR3 DNA reads TGTGCCAGCAGCCAGCGGGACAGGGGGAAGATTGCTGAAGCTTTCTTT.

This clonotype has a count of ten or more. This chain joins TRBV11-2 and TRBJ1-4; D is uncertain. This CDR3 is built from 13 residues. Trimming pared 5 bases from V and 5 bases from J, leaving 9 bases between. Germline V gene data show CDR1 as SGHAT and CDR2 as FQNNGV. CDR3 region: CASSPGVNEKLFF. For the CDR3, the DNA is TGTGCCAGCAGCCCCGGGGTGAATGAAAAACTGTTTTTT. Using reference TRBV11-2 and TRBJ1-4 for the parts outside the CDR3, the full variable domain is EAGVAQSPRYKIIEKRQSVAFWCNPISGHATLYWYQQILGQGPKLLIQFQNNGVVDDSQLPKDRFSAERLKGVDSTLKIQPAKLEDSAVYLCASSPGVNEKLFFGSGTQLSVL.

The table lists this clonotype with a few counts. V gene TRBV20-1 combines with J gene TRBJ2-7; D may be TRBD1 or TRBD2 (5 bases each). Trimming removed 0 bases at V and 1 base at J, with 13 bases between. The CDR3 is 15 amino acids. Per the germline V gene, CDR1 is DFQATT and CDR2 is SNEGSKA (reference sequence). The CDR3 loop is CSARDMGRVSYEQYF. The CDR3 nucleotides are TGCAGTGCTAGAGATATGGGGCGGGTTTCCTACGAGCAGTACTTC.

CDR3 DNA: TGCAGTGCTAGAGATGGCGGGACCTCAGGAAACATTCAGTACTTC. Protein sequence: CSARDGGTSGNIQYF. The chain has TRBV20-1 and TRBJ2-4, with D tentatively TRBD2 (6 bases). Germline values: CDR1 DFQATT, CDR2 SNEGSKA (reference sequence). Trimming pared 0 bases from V and 6 bases from J, leaving 15 bases between. The CDR3 runs 15 residues.

This clonotype was recorded many times. The chain uses TRBV28 and TRBJ2-1; TRBD2 agrees at 9 bases. V lost 6 bases to trimming and J lost 10 bases; unmatched junction nucleotides: 4. The germline gives CDR1 MDHEN, CDR2 SYDVKM. This CDR3 contains 12 residues. The CDR3: CASSTSGWEQFF. The CDR3 nucleotides are TGTGCCAGCAGCACTAGCGGGTGGGAGCAGTTCTTC.

Many counts were recorded for this clonotype. The chain is built from TRBV27 and TRBJ2-1; 11 nucleotides match TRBD2. V shed 6 bases and J 2 bases; nucleotides not matched to a gene: 3. The CDR3 has 15 amino acids. Germline V gene data show CDR1 as MNHEY and CDR2 as SMNVEV (reference sequence). This CDR3 reads CASSPLAGAYNEQFF. The CDR3, as DNA: TGTGCCAGCAGCCCACTAGCGGGAGCCTACAATGAGCAGTTCTTC.

This clonotype was seen ten or more times. The V and J genes are TRBV5-1 and TRBJ2-3; D gene uncertain. CDR3 length: 13 amino acids. Germline values: CDR1 SGHRS, CDR2 YFSETQ. V was clipped by 1 base and J by 5 bases, with 8 bases between them. The CDR3 sequence is CASSLISLDTQYF. The CDR3 region has the DNA TGCGCCAGCAGCTTGATCAGCCTAGATACGCAGTATTTT. Drawing the rest from reference TRBV5-1 and TRBJ2-3, the complete variable domain is KAGVTQTPRYLIKTRGQQVTLSCSPISGHRSVSWYQQTPGQGLQFLFEYFSETQRNKGNFPGRFSGRQFSNSRSEMNVSTLELGDSALYLCASSLISLDTQYFGPGTRLTVL.

The rearrangement joins TRBV7-9 to TRBJ1-1; TRBD1 aligns across 7 bases. CDR3 length: 12 residues. In germline, CDR1 is SEHNR, CDR2 FQNEAQ (reference sequence). The trim removed 3 bases at V and 7 bases at J, leaving 2 bases unmatched. CDR3 DNA: TGTGCCAGCAGCTTGGGACAGATTGAAGCTTTCTTT. It specifies CASSLGQIEAFF.

This clonotype was found many times. The V call is TRBV7-9, the J call TRBJ2-1; TRBD2 agrees at 7 bases. Trimming cost V 5 bases and J 9 bases; bases outside gene matches: 10. CDR1 and CDR2 (germline): SEHNR, FQNEAQ (reference sequence). The CDR3 sequence is 14 residues long. The CDR3 DNA follows: TGTGCCAGCAGCCCGCATTCGAGGGAGGGTGAGCAGTTCTTC. As protein: CASSPHSREGEQFF.

With regard to this clonotype: Just one base apart from a much larger clone, this may be a read error. The CDR3 reads CAISESGEPGTQYF. CDR3 DNA: TGTGCCATCAGTGAGTCCGGCGAACCGGGGACCCAGTACTTC. J is TRBJ2-5 and V is TRBV10-3; D remains unclear. The V end lost 0 bases, the J end lost 7 bases, and 12 bases lay between the germline ends. This CDR3 has 14 amino acids. From germline, CDR1 is ENHRY and CDR2 SYGVKD.